This record looks at one TCR beta chain sequence and its context. Repertoires were generated with immunoSEQ multiplex PCR, while TCRdb's copy carries only in-frame clones and drops some. Of about 110,000 clones detected, 82% appear once; the ten largest clones hold 7% to 9%. Trimming removed 4 bases from V and 2 bases from J; junction bases left unmatched: 5. The CDR3 loop spans 15 amino acids. The germline V gene encodes CDR1 KGHSH and CDR2 LQKENI. This sample was included in a study of blood T cell repertoires in COVID-19. This TCR derives from a man between 65 and 85 years old with acute or convalescent COVID-19. The rearrangement links TRBV18 to TRBJ2-7, with TRBD2 matching over 10 bases. The sample comprised peripheral blood. CDR3: CASSLSGRGAYEQYF. The CDR3 nucleotides are TGTGCCAGCTCACTGAGCGGGAGGGGGGCCTACGAGCAGTACTTC.